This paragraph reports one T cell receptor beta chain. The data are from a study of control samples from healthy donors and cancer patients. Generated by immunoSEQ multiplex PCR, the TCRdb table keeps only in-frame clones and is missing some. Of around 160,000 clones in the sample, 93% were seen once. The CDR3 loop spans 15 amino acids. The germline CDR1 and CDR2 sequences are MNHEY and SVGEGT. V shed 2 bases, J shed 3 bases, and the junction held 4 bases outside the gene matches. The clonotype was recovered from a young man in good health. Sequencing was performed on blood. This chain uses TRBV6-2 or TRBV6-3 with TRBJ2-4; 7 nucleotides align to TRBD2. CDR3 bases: TGTGCCAGCAGTTACGGCGGGAGAGTCAAAAACATTCAGTACTTC. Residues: CASSYGGRVKNIQYF.